This TCR beta chain originates from a study of OX40 agonist ivuxolimab in advanced cancers. The wider study: Patients got intravenous ivuxolimab at 0.01 to 10 mg/kg every 2 weeks. Earlier anti-PD-1, anti-PD-L1 or anti-CTLA-4 therapy was permitted; around 40% had received some.

V was trimmed by 1 base and J by 5 bases, leaving 14 bases between them. This CDR3 is built from 15 residues. CDR1 SGHNT and CDR2 YENEEA come from the germline V gene. The assay was immunoSEQ multiplex PCR, and TCRdb's table has in-frame clones only and misses some. The profile shows about 33,000 clones, about three quarters of them singletons. Points on this clone: As yet, its antigen is unknown.

General study results and limits: Average numbers of expanded clones were greater in CD8+ T cells than in CD4+.

This sequence originates from an adult with an advanced solid tumor such as melanoma, head and neck, liver or kidney cancer. Sequencing used CD4+ or CD8+ T cells sorted from blood, obtained in a trial of the OX40 agonist ivuxolimab. This chain connects TRBV11-3 to TRBJ1-2; tentative D call: TRBD1 (5 bases). DNA of the CDR3: TGTGCCAGCAGCTTAGTGGCAGGGCCTGGGTATGGCTACACCTTC. Protein product: CASSLVAGPGYGYTF.